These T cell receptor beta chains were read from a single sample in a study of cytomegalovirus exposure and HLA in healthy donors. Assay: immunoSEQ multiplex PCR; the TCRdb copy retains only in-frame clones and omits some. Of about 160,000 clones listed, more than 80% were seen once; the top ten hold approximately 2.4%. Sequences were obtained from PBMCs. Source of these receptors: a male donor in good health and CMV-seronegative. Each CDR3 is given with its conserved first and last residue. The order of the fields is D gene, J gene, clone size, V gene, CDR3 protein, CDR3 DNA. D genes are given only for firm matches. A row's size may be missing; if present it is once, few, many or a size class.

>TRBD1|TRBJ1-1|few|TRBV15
CATSMTGGTEAFF
TGTGCCACCAGCATGACAGGGGGGACTGAAGCTTTCTTT
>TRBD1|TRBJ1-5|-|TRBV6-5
CASSSDRGPYQPQHF
TGTGCCAGCAGTTCCGACAGGGGGCCGTATCAGCCCCAGCATTTT
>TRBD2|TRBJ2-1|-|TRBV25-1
CASSRTSGSYNEQFF
TGTGCCAGCAGCCGGACTAGCGGCTCCTACAATGAGCAGTTCTTC
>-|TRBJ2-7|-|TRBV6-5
CASSPLGTNSYEQYF
TGTGCCAGCAGCCCCTTAGGGACAAACTCCTACGAGCAGTACTTC
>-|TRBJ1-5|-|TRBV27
CASSLGVNSNQPQHF
TGTGCCAGCAGTTTGGGAGTAAATAGCAATCAGCCCCAGCATTTT
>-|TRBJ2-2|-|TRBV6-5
CASSYSTGYTGELFF
TGTGCCAGCAGTTACTCTACGGGTTACACCGGGGAGCTGTTTTTT
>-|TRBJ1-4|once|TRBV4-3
CASSQDVGRGAGNEKLFF
TGCGCCAGCAGCCAAGATGTAGGACGGGGGGCAGGTAATGAAAAACTGTTTTTT
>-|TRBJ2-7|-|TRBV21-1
CASVSGVGGGPPYEQYF
TGTGCCAGCGTCTCAGGGGTTGGGGGAGGGCCGCCTTACGAGCAGTACTTC
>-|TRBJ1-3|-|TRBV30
CAWSPPQGNTIYF
TGTGCCTGGAGTCCCCCACAGGGAAACACCATATATTTT
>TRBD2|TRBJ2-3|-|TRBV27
CASSRFVAQRGTDTQYF
TGTGCCAGCAGCCGGTTTGTGGCCCAGCGGGGTACAGATACGCAGTATTTT
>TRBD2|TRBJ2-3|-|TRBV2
CASSVLAGETDTQYF
TGTGCCAGCAGTGTCCTAGCGGGCGAAACAGATACGCAGTATTTT
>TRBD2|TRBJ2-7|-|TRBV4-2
CASSQDRASGVLLYEQYF
TGTGCCAGCAGCCAAGATAGAGCGAGCGGGGTTCTCCTCTACGAGCAGTACTTC
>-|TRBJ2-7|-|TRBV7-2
CASSLALIPLGSSDEQHF
TGTGCCAGCAGCTTAGCGTTGATCCCTTTGGGTAGCTCCGACGAGCAGCACTTC
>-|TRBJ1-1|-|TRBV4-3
CASSQESRGTEAFF
TGCGCCAGCAGCCAAGAATCGCGGGGCACTGAAGCTTTCTTT
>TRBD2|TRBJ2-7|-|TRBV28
CATVPGLAGESYEQYF
TGTGCCACCGTCCCGGGACTAGCGGGGGAGTCCTACGAGCAGTACTTC
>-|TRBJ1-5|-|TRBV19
CASSIVTAERRQPQHF
TGTGCCAGTAGTATAGTTACAGCAGAAAGACGTCAGCCCCAGCATTTT